The clone carrying this TCR beta chain has more than one count but fewer than ten. Every bit of the isolated RNA underwent reverse transcription, so sequencing read expressed TCRB transcripts. The table came from immunoSEQ multiplex PCR; TCRdb's copy has only in-frame clones and leaves some out. Altogether 430,000 or so clones are present, over 10% being singletons, with the ten largest covering 0.045% to 0.06%. V lost 6 bases, J lost 2 bases, and 6 bases stayed unmatched. The CDR3 covers 14 residues. Looked up from germline, CDR1 is SQVTM and CDR2 is ANQGSEA. The sample is drawn from a study of beta chain features in type 1 diabetes.

The TCR sequence derives from a woman aged 18-29 years in good health. Material: naive CD4+ T cells from blood. The J gene is TRBJ2-1, the V gene TRBV29-1; TRBD1 matches at 8 bases. DNA for the CDR3: TGCAGCGTGGGTGACAGGGGCCCCTACAATGAGCAGTTCTTC. Encoded protein: CSVGDRGPYNEQFF.